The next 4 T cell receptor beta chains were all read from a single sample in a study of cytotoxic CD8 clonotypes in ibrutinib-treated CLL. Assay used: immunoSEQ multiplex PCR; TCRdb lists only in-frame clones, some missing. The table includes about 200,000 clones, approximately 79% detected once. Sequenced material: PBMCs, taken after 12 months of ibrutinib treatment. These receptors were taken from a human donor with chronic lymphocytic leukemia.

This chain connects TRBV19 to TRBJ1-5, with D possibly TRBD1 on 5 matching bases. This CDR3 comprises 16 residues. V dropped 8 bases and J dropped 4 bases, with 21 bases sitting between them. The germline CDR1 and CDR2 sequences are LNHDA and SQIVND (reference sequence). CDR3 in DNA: TGTGCCAGTTTCCCCGGGACTCCCAATCGAAATCAGCCCCAGCATTTT. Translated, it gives CASFPGTPNRNQPQHF. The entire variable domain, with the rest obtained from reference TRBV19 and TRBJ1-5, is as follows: DGGITQSPKYLFRKEGQNVTLSCEQNLNHDAMYWYRQDPGQGLRLIYYSQIVNDFQKGDIAEGYSVSREKKESFPLTVTSAQKNPTAFYLCASFPGTPNRNQPQHFGDGTRLSIL.

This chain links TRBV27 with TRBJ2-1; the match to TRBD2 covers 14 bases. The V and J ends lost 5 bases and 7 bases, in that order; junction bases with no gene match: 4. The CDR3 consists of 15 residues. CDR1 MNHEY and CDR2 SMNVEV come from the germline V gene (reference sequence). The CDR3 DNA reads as TGTGCCAGCAGTGCCGGGACTAGCGGGGGAAATGAGCAGTTCTTC. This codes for CASSAGTSGGNEQFF.

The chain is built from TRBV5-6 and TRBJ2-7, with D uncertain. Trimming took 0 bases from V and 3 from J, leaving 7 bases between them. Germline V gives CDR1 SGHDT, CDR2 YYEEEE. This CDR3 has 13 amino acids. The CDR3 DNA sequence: TGTGCCAGCAGCTTGGTATCTGACTACGAGCAGTACTTC. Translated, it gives CASSLVSDYEQYF.

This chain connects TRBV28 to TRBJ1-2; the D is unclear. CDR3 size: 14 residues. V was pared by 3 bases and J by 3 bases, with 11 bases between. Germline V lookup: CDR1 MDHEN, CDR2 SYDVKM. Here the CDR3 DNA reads TGTGCCAGCAGTTTGGGTGGACGGCACTATGGCTACACCTTC. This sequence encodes CASSLGGRHYGYTF.